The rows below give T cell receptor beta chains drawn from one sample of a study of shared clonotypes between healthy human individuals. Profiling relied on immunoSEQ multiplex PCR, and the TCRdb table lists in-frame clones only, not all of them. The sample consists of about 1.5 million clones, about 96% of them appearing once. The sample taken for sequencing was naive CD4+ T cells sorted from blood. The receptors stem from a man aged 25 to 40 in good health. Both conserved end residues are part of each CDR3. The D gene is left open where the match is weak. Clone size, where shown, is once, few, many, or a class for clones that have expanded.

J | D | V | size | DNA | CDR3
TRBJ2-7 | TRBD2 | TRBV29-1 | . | TGCAGCGTAATTAGCGGGTACGAGCAGTACTTC | CSVISGYEQYF
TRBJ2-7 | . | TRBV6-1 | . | TGTGCCGGAGCTAGGTCGGAATTCTACGAGCAGTACTTC | CAGARSEFYEQYF
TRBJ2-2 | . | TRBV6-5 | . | TGTGCCAGCAGTTACCCGGCTGCCGGGGAGCTGTTTTTT | CASSYPAAGELFF
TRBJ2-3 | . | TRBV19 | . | TGTGCCAGTAGTATAAGGGCGCTGGCAGGCCGCACAGATACGCAGTATTTT | CASSIRALAGRTDTQYF
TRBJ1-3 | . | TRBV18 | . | TGTGCCAGCTCACCCCTGGACTCGAGGGATTTTGGAAACACCATATATTTT | CASSPLDSRDFGNTIYF
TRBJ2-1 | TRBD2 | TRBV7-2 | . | TGTGCCAGCAGCTTAAACGGGGGGGCAAAGCAGTTCTTC | CASSLNGGAKQFF
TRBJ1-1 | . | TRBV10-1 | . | TGCGCCAGCAGTGAGTTTCAGACGGGAAACACTGAAGCTTTCTTT | CASSEFQTGNTEAFF
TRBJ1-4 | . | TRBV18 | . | TGTGCCAGCTCACAAAACACAGGGCAGAATGAAAAACTGTTTTTT | CASSQNTGQNEKLFF
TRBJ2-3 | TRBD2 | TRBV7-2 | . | TGTGCCAGCTCCGGGGGGGCTGGTTTAGATACGCAGTATTTT | CASSGGAGLDTQYF
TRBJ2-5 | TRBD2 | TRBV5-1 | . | TGCGCCAGCGGGGTCCGCGGACTAGCGGGAGAGACCCAGTACTTC | CASGVRGLAGETQYF
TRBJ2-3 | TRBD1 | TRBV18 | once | TGTGCCAGCTCACCTCCTACAGGGGGAATAGATACGCAGTATTTT | CASSPPTGGIDTQYF
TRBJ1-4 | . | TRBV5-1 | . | TGCGCCAGCAGCATAACAGGGTCGGGCGAAAAACTGTTTTTT | CASSITGSGEKLFF
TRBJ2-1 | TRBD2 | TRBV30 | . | TGTGCCTGGAGAGGACTAGCGGGGAGAGGAAATGAGCAGTTCTTC | CAWRGLAGRGNEQFF
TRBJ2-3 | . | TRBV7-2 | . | TGTGCCAGCAGCTCGGGACTCAGCACAGATACGCAGTATTTT | CASSSGLSTDTQYF
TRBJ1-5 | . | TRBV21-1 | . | TGTGCCAGCAGCAAAGAATTCGGGGGTAGCAATCAGCCCCAGCATTTT | CASSKEFGGSNQPQHF
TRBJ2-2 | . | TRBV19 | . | TGTGCCAGTAGTTTTTTACAGGGCGGGGAGCTGTTTTTT | CASSFLQGGELFF
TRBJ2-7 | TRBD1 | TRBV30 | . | TGTGCCTGGAGTAAGGACAGGGGCTACGAGCAGTACTTC | CAWSKDRGYEQYF
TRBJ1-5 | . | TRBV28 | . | TGTGCCAGCAGTTTAAGGGTAGGTGGCGGCAATCAGCCCCAGCATTTT | CASSLRVGGGNQPQHF
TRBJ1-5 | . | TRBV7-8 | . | TGTGCCAGCAGCTTAGATCAGCATTTCTATAGCAATCAGCCCCAGCATTTT | CASSLDQHFYSNQPQHF
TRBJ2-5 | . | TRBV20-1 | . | TGCAGTGCTAGAGTACCGGACACCCAGTACTTC | CSARVPDTQYF
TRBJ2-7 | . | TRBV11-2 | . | TGTGCCAGCAGCCAGGGACTCTACGAGCAGTACTTC | CASSQGLYEQYF
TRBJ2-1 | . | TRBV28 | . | TGTGCCAGCAGTTTTGACGGACAGTACCCTAGCGCCGGAAGCTCCTACAATGAGCAGTTCTTC | CASSFDGQYPSAGSSYNEQFF
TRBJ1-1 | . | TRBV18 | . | TGTGCCAGCTCACCACGCTTGTCAGGGAACACTGAAGCTTTCTTT | CASSPRLSGNTEAFF
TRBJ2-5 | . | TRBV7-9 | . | TGTGCCAGCAGCTTAGCCGATACTAGGCGGGAGACCCAGTACTTC | CASSLADTRRETQYF
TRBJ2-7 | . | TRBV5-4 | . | TGTGCCAGCAGTCCTAGTACGGGTGCCTACGAGCAGTACTTC | CASSPSTGAYEQYF
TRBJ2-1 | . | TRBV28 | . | TGTGCCAGCAGTTCCGGGGGGACAGCCTACAATGAGCAGTTCTTC | CASSSGGTAYNEQFF
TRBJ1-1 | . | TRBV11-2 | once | TGTGCCAGCAGCCCCAGGCTCAGTGAAACTGAAGCTTTCTTT | CASSPRLSETEAFF